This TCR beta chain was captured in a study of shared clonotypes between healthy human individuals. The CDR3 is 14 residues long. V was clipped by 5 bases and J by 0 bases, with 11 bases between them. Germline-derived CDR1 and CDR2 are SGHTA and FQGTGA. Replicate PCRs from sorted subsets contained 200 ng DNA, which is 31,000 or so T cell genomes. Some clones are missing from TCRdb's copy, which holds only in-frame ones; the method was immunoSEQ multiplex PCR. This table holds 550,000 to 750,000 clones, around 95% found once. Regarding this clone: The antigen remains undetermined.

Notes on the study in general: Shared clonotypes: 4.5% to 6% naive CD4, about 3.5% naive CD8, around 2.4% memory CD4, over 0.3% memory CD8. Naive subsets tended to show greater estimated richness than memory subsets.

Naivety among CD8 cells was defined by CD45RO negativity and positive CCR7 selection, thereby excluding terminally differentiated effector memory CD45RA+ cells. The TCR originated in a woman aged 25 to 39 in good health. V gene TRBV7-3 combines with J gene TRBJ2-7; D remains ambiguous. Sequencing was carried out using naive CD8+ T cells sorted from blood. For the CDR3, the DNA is TGTGCCAGCAGCCCGGAGAGATACTCCTACGAGCAGTACTTC. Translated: CASSPERYSYEQYF.